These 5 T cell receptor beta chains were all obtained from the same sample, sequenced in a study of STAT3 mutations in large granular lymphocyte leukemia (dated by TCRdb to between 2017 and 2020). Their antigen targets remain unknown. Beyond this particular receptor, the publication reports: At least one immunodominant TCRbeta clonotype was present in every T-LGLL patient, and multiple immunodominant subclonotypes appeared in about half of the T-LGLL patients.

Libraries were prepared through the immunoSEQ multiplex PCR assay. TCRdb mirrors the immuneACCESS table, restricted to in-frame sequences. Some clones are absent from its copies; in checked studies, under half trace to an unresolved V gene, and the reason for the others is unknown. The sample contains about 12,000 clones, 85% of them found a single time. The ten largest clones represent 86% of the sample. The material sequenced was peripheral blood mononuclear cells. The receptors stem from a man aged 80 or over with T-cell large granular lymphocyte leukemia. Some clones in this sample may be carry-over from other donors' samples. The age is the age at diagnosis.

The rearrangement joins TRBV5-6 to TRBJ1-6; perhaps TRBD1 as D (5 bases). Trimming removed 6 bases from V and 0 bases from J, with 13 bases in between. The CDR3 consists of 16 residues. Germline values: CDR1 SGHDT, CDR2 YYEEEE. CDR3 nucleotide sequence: TGTGCCAGCAACGCGGGGGGTGGCTCCTATAATTCACCCCTCCACTTT. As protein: CASNAGGGSYNSPLHF.

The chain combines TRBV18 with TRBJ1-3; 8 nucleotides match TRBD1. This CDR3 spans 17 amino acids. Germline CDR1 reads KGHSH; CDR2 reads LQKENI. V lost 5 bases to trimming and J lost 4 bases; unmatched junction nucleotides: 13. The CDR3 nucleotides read TGTGCCAGCTCATTGAAGACAGGGGCTGTGTCCGGAAACACCATATATTTT. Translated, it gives CASSLKTGAVSGNTIYF.

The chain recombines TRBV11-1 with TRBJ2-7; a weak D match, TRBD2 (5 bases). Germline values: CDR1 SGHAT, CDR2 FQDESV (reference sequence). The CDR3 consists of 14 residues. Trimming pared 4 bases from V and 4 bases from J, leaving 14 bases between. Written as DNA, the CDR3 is TGTGCCAGCAGCTCCACCATCGGCGGGTACGAGCAGTACTTC. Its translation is CASSSTIGGYEQYF.

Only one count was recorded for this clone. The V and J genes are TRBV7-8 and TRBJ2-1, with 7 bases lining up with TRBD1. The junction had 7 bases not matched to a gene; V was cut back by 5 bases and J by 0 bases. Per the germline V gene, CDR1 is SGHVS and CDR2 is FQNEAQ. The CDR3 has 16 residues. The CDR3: CASSHRTGSSYNEQFF. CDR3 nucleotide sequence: TGTGCCAGCAGCCACAGGACAGGTAGCTCCTACAATGAGCAGTTCTTC.

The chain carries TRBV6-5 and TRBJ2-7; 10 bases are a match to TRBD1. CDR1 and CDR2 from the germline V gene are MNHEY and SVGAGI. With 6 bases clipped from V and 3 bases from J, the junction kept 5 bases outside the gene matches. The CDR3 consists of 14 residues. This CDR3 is CASRPGQGFYEQYF. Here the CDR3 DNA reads TGTGCCAGCAGGCCGGGACAGGGGTTCTACGAGCAGTACTTC.